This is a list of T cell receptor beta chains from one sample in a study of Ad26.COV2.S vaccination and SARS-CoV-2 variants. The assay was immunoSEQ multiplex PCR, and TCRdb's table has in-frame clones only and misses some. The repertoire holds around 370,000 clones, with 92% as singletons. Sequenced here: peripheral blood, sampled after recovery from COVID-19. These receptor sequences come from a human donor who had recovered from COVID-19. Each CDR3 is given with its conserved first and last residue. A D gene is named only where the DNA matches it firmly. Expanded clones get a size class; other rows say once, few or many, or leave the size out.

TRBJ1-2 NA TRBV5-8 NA TGTGCCAGCCGACGATACTATGGCTACACCTTC CASRRYYGYTF
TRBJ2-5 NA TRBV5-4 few TGTGCCAGCAGCTTGGGACAGCAAGAGACCCAGTACTTC CASSLGQQETQYF
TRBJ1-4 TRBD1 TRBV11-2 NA TGTGCCAGCAGCTCCCTTCGGTTTCCGGGGACAGAGAATTTT CASSSLRFPGTENF
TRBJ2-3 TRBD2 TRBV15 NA TGTGCCACCAGCATGGGACTAGCGGAGATCACAGATACGCAGTATTTT CATSMGLAEITDTQYF
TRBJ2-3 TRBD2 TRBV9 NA TGTGCCAGCAGCGTCTCAAGCGGGGGATCAGATACGCAGTATTTT CASSVSSGGSDTQYF
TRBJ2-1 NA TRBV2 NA TGTGCCAGCAGGGTGGGCACTAGCCCACTCAATGAGCAGTTCTTC CASRVGTSPLNEQFF
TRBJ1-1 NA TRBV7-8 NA TGTGCCAGCAGCAACTGGACAGCGGAGGGCCTAGGGGCTTTCTTT CASSNWTAEGLGAFF
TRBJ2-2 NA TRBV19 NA TGTGCCAGTAGTATAAACTTCGGGGAAAACGGGGAGCTGTTTTTT CASSINFGENGELFF
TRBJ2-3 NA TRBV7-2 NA TGTGCCAGCAGCAACGAAGGAGGCGTTACGCAGTATTTT CASSNEGGVTQYF
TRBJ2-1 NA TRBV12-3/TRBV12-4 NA TGTGCCAGCAGTCCTCTAGGGGTCAATGAGCAGTTCTTC CASSPLGVNEQFF
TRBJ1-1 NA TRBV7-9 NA TGTGCCAGCAGCTCCCTACTTGTGGGCCTGAACACTGAAGCTTTCTTT CASSSLLVGLNTEAFF
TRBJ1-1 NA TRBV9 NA TGTGCCAGCAGTTTGGGACACCAGAACACTGAAGCTTTCTTT CASSLGHQNTEAFF
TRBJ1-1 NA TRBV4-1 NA TGCGCCAGCAGCCAAGGAGCGAACACTGAAGCTTTCTTT CASSQGANTEAFF
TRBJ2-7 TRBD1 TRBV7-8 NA TGTGCCAGCAGCTCTCCGGCTGGGACAGGCACCTACGAGCAGTACTTC CASSSPAGTGTYEQYF
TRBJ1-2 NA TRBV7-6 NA TGTGCCAGCAGCTTAGGACACATGGAACGTAACTATGGCTACACCTTC CASSLGHMERNYGYTF
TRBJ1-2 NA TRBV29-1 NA TGCAGCGTTGAACTCGCGAATCTTTATGGCTACACCTTC CSVELANLYGYTF
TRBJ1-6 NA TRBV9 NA TGTGCCAGCAGCGTAACTCAGGCCTTTTCACCCCTCCACTTT CASSVTQAFSPLHF
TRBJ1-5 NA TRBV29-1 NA TGCAGCGTAGCCGGGACGGATCGCAATCAGCCCCAGCATTTT CSVAGTDRNQPQHF
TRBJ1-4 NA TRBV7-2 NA TGTGCCAGCAGCTTAGTGGGCGGCAATGAAAAACTGTTTTTT CASSLVGGNEKLFF
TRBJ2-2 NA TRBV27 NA TGTGCCAGCAACAGCGGATATCTCATAAACACCGGGGAGCTGTTTTTT CASNSGYLINTGELFF
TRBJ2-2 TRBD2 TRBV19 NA TGTGCCAGTAGTCCCTTCGGGGGGGCCTGGGAGCTGTTTTTT CASSPFGGAWELFF
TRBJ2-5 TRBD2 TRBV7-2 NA TGTGCCAGCAGCTTAGCGACCAGACTAGCGGGGGGTGGGTTAATAGAGACCCAGTACTTC CASSLATRLAGGGLIETQYF
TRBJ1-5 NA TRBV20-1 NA TGCAGTGCTAGTCGTCCAGGGTCAGATCAGCCCCAGCATTTT CSASRPGSDQPQHF
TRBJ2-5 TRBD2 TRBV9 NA TGTGCCAGCAGCGTAGGTAGCGGGGGTGGGGAGACCCAGTACTTC CASSVGSGGGETQYF
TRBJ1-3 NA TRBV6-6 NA TGTGCCAGCAATCGGGACTCCGTTAACACCATATATTTT CASNRDSVNTIYF
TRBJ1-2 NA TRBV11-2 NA TGTGCCAGCAGGGGGGACTATGGCTACACCTTC CASRGDYGYTF
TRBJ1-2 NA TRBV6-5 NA TGTGCCAGCAGTTACGGGGGGGCGCGTGGCTACACCTTC CASSYGGARGYTF
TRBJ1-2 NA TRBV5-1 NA TGCGCCAGCAGCTTGGGCTCAGATTATGGCTGCACCTTC CASSLGSDYGCTF
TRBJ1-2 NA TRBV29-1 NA TGCAGCGTTGGATCGGGCGATGGCTACACCTTC CSVGSGDGYTF
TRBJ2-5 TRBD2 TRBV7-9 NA TGTGCCAGCAGCCCCCAGGGAGGGGAGACCCAGTACTTC CASSPQGGETQYF
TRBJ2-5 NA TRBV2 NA TGTGCCAGCAGTGAGTCAAGGCGGCTCCAAGAGACCCAGTACTTC CASSESRRLQETQYF
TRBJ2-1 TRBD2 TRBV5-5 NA TGTGCCAGCAGCTTTTCCGGGACTAGTGTAAGCAATGAGCAGTTCTTC CASSFSGTSVSNEQFF
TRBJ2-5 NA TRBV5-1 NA TGCGCCAGCAGCTTGGCTGCTAGCTGGGGGGAGACCCAGTACTTC CASSLAASWGETQYF
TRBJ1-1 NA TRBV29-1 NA TGCAGCGTTGTCCCGGGGGCAACCACTGAAGCTTTCTTT CSVVPGATTEAFF
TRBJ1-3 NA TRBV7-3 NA TGTGCCAGCAGCTTAGGGGGGACTGGAAACACCATATATTTT CASSLGGTGNTIYF
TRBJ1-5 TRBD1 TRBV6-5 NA TGTGCCAGCAAAACAGGGGGCCGCAATCAGCCCCAGCATTTT CASKTGGRNQPQHF
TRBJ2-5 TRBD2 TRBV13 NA TGTGCCAGCAGCTCCTCACTTGGGACTAGCGCCGAAGAGACCCAGTACTTC CASSSSLGTSAEETQYF